The 14 T cell receptor beta chains in this list originate from one sample, sequenced in a study of CD8 T cell repertoires and HIV-1 epitope variants. These receptors have no known antigen. Profiled with immunoSEQ multiplex PCR; TCRdb holds only in-frame clones, not every one. The sample comprises 4,000 to 5,500 clones, 60% to 70% of which are singletons, and around two fifths rests with the top ten. The sequenced sample was cultured CD8+ T cells derived from PBMCs. Source of these receptors: a male donor with HIV.

On this clone: Germline and junction disagree at one end, which may indicate a read error. The genes are TRBV5-4 and TRBJ1-2; no definite D call. This CDR3 spans 16 amino acids. In germline, CDR1 is SGHNT, CDR2 YYREEE (reference sequence). This CDR3 reads CASSQDPVELDYGYTF. The CDR3 nucleotides are TGCGCCAGCAGCCAAGATCCCGTCGAACTCGACTATGGCTACACCTTC.

The chain couples TRBV27 to TRBJ2-5; D unresolved. Germline loops: CDR1 MNHEY, CDR2 SMNVEV (reference sequence). This CDR3 has 15 amino acids. Trimming stripped 6 bases from V and 5 bases from J, with 19 bases between. This chain's CDR3 is CASSHTRTVGETQYF. As DNA, the CDR3 is TGTGCCAGCAGCCACACCCGGACGGTTGGCGAGACCCAGTACTTC.

Turning to this clone: In the same sample, other DNA sequences code for this CDR3. V usage is TRBV7-2 and J usage is TRBJ1-6, with 9 bases identical to TRBD1. Germline V CDR1 and CDR2: SGHTA, FQGNSA. This CDR3 comprises 18 residues. V lost 1 base and J lost 5; bases outside the gene matches: 9. The CDR3 loop is CASSLDIRGQGHNSPLHF. The CDR3 DNA reads TGTGCCAGCAGCTTAGATATTAGGGGACAGGGACATAATTCACCCCTCCACTTT.

This chain joins TRBV27 and TRBJ1-1, with unresolved D. CDR1 is MNHEY and CDR2 is SMNVEV in the germline V gene (reference sequence). Trimming took 3 bases from V and 0 from J, leaving 11 bases between them. This CDR3 spans 15 amino acids. The CDR3 region is CASSFNQDLNTEAFF. In DNA, the CDR3 is TGTGCCAGCAGTTTCAACCAGGACCTGAACACTGAAGCTTTCTTT.

The J gene is TRBJ2-7, the V gene TRBV27, with TRBD1 matching over 9 bases. V was pared by 5 bases and J by 0 bases, with 8 bases of the junction left unmatched. Germline values: CDR1 MNHEY, CDR2 SMNVEV (reference sequence). The CDR3 contains 16 residues. CDR3 amino acids: CASSPLPQGASYEQYF. CDR3 nucleotide sequence: TGTGCCAGCAGTCCGCTCCCACAGGGGGCCTCCTACGAGCAGTACTTC.

V gene TRBV5-6 combines with J gene TRBJ2-7; 8 nucleotides agree with TRBD1. The J segment lost 1 base and the V segment lost 4 bases, leaving 10 bases of the junction unmatched. The CDR3 loop spans 16 amino acids. The V gene's germline CDR1 is SGHDT and CDR2 YYEEEE. Here the CDR3 reads CASSPGGSYISYEQYF. The CDR3 DNA sequence: TGTGCCAGCAGCCCAGGGGGCTCTTATATATCCTACGAGCAGTACTTC.

The gene calls are TRBV5-6 and TRBJ1-1, with D maybe TRBD1 (5 bases). CDR1 SGHDT and CDR2 YYEEEE come from the germline V gene. Trimming took off 4 bases at V and 7 bases at J, with 14 bases between the two ends. CDR3 length: 13 residues. The CDR3 DNA reads as TGTGCCAGCAGCGCGCCATCGGGACTTGAAGCTTTCTTT. This gives the protein CASSAPSGLEAFF.

The sample holds a few counts of this clone. Relative to the germline gene, one junction end is altered; a read error may explain this. This chain uses TRBV7-9 with TRBJ2-7; 7 bases agree with TRBD2. Germline V gives CDR1 SEHNR, CDR2 FQNEAQ (reference sequence). This CDR3 is built from 17 residues. The CDR3 DNA reads as TGTGCCAGCAGATTAGATGGTCCTAGCGGAGCCCCCTACGAGCAGTACTTC. Amino acids: CASRLDGPSGAPYEQYF.

The V gene is TRBV13, the J gene TRBJ2-7; D is uncertain. Germline-derived CDR1 and CDR2 are PRHDT and FYEKMQ (reference sequence). V shed 3 bases and J shed 5 bases, with 17 bases lying between them. The CDR3 contains 15 residues. This CDR3 reads CASSFSVSLGNEQYF. The CDR3 DNA reads as TGTGCCAGCAGCTTCTCCGTCTCGCTGGGAAACGAGCAGTACTTC.

This clone is a singleton in its sample. This chain joins TRBV7-6 and TRBJ2-3; the D gene is possibly TRBD2 (6 bases). Between the trimmed V and J ends, which lost 4 bases and 3 bases, there was a span of 11 bases. Germline lookup yields CDR1 SGHVS and CDR2 FNYEAQ. The CDR3 is 14 amino acids. CDR3 sequence (DNA): TGTGCCAGCAGCTGGGGAGGACCGACAGATACGCAGTATTTT. It translates to CASSWGGPTDTQYF.

The J gene is TRBJ2-7, the V gene TRBV6-6; TRBD2 matches 7 bases. In germline, CDR1 is MNHNY, CDR2 SVGAGI (reference sequence). This CDR3 has 15 residues. The trim removed 2 bases at V and 2 bases at J, leaving 6 bases unmatched. CDR3 sequence reads: CASSYGAGTTYEQYF. The DNA for the CDR3 is TGTGCCAGCAGTTACGGGGCGGGGACTACCTACGAGCAGTACTTC.

The chain is built from TRBV5-1 and TRBJ2-7, with 13 bases lining up with TRBD2. V trimming: 0 bases; J trimming: 5 bases; junction bases outside the gene matches: 5. The germline gives CDR1 SGHRS, CDR2 YFSETQ. CDR3 length: 16 residues. The CDR3 DNA follows: TGCGCCAGCAGCTTGGGACTAGCGGGAGGACAGCACGAGCAGTACTTC. Protein: CASSLGLAGGQHEQYF.

This clone appeared a single time. The chain couples TRBV6-5 to TRBJ2-2; D is perhaps TRBD1 (6 bases). CDR1 and CDR2 from the germline V gene are MNHEY and SVGAGI. The ends were cut back, 7 bases at V and 3 bases at J, with 12 bases in the middle. The CDR3 totals 14 residues. The CDR3 here is CASNRGLDTGELFF. Written as DNA, the CDR3 is TGTGCCAGCAATAGGGGGTTAGACACCGGGGAGCTGTTTTTT.

The V gene is TRBV28, the J gene TRBJ2-1, with D unclear. Trimming took off 8 bases at V and 1 base at J, with 12 bases between the two ends. CDR1 and CDR2 (germline): MDHEN, SYDVKM. CDR3 length equals 14 residues. The CDR3 DNA follows: TGTGCCAGCTCCGGGTCTAGGTCCTACAATGAGCAGTTCTTC. This codes for CASSGSRSYNEQFF.